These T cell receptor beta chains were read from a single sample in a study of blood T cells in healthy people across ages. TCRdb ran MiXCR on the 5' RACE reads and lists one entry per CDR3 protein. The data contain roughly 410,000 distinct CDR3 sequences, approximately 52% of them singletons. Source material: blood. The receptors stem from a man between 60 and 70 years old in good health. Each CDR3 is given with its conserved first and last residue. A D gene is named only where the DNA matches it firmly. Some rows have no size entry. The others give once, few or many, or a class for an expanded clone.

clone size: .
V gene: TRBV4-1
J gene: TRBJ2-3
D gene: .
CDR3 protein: CASSQVVTRPDTQYF
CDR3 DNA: TGCGCCAGCAGCCAAGTTGTTACCCGGCCAGATACGCAGTATTTT

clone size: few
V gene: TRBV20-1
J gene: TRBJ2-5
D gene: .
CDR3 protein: CSARAEGQTQYF
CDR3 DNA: TGCAGTGCTAGAGCGGAGGGTCAGACCCAGTACTTC

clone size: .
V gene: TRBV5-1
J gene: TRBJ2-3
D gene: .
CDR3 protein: CASSRIFTDTQYF
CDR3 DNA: TGCGCCAGCAGCCGAATCTTCACAGATACGCAGTATTTT

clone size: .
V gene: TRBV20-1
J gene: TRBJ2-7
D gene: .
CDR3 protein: CSARDPGSGLAHYEQYF
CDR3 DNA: TGCAGTGCTAGAGATCCGGGATCCGGGCTAGCCCACTACGAGCAGTACTTC

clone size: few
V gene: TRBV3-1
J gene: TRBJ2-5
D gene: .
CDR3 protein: CASSQRGVTQYF
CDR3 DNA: TGTGCCAGCAGCCAACGCGGTGTGACCCAGTACTTC

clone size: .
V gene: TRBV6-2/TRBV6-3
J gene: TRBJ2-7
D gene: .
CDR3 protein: CASSTADGPYEQYF
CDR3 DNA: TGTGCCAGCAGCACGGCGGACGGGCCCTACGAGCAGTACTTC

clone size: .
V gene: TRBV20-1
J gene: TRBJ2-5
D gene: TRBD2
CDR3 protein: CSVVHSGGFQETQYF
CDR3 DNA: TGCAGTGTAGTCCATAGCGGGGGTTTCCAAGAGACCCAGTACTTC

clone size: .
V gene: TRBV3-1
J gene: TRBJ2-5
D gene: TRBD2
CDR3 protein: CASSPGLGEETQYF
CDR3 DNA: TGTGCCAGCAGCCCCGGACTAGGGGAAGAGACCCAGTACTTC

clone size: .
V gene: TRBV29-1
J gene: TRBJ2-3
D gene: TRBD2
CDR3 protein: CCVGTSTSQYF
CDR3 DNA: TGCTGCGTGGGGACTAGCACATCGCAGTATTTT

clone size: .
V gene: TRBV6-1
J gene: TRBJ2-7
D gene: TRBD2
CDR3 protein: CASSEMNSGSFFYREQYF
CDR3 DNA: TGTGCCAGCAGTGAAATGAATAGCGGGAGTTTTTTTTATCGCGAGCAGTACTTC

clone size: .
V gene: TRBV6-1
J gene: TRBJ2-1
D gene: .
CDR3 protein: CASSEMGF
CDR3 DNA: TGTGCCAGCAGTGAAATGGGATTC

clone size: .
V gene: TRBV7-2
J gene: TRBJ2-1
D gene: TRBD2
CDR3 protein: CASSLGLAGLDEQFF
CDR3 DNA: TGTGCCAGCAGCTTAGGGCTAGCGGGTCTCGATGAGCAGTTCTTC

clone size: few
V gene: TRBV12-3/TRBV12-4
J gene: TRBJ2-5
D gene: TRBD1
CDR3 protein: CASTRTGRETQYF
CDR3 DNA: TGTGCCAGCACCCGGACAGGGAGAGAGACCCAGTACTTC

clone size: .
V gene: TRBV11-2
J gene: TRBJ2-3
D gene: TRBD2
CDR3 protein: CASSLRLAGVGGTDTQYF
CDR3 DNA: TGTGCCAGCAGCTTGCGCCTAGCGGGAGTGGGCGGCACAGATACGCAGTATTTT

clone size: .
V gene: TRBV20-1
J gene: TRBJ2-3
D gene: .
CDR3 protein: CSAPAAAQTQYF
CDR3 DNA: TGCAGTGCCCCCGCGGCGGCGCAGACGCAGTATTTT

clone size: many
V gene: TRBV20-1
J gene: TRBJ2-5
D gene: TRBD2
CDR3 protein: CSARDGSGTETQYF
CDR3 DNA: TGCAGTGCTAGAGATGGTAGCGGGACCGAGACCCAGTACTTC

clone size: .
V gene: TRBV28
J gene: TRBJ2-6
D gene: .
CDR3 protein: CASSPPGPVLTF
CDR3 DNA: TGTGCCAGCAGCCCGCCCGGGCCCGTCCTGACTTTC

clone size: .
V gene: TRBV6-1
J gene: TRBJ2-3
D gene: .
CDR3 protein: CASKAGEDTQYF
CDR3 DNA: TGTGCCAGCAAGGCAGGGGAGGATACGCAGTATTTT

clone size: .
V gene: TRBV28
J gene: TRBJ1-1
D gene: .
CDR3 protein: CASSLRNPGNTEAFF
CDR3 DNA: TGTGCCAGCAGTTTACGAAACCCAGGGAACACTGAAGCTTTCTTT

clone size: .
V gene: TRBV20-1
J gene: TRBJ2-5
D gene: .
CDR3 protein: CSARDPTAYNEQYF
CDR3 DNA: TGCAGTGCTAGAGACCCGACAGCCTACAATGAGCAGTACTTC

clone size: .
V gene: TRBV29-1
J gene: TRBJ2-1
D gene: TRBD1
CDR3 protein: CSVDRDRGTYNEQFF
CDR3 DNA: TGCAGCGTTGATAGGGACAGGGGTACCTACAATGAGCAGTTCTTC

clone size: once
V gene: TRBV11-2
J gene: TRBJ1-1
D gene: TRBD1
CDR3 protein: CASSSEGTANTEAFF
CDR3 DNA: TGTGCCAGCAGCTCGGAAGGGACAGCAAACACTGAAGCTTTCTTT

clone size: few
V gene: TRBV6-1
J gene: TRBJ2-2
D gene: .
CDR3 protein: CASSVTSVGELFF
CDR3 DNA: TGTGCCAGCAGCGTAACATCGGTCGGGGAGCTGTTTTTT